This TCR beta chain was captured by sequencing in a study of T cell responses to AZD1222 COVID-19 vaccine. General study points: Vaccine-associated CD4 TCRs spanned spike, dominant at 160-218 and 743-854. Baseline seropositives among AZD1222 recipients totaled only six. Close to half of all spike-specific TCRs reportedly target regions of the variants that are unmutated. No repertoire was sampled before or during the peak T cell response, only after it.

Germline V gene data show CDR1 as SGHTA and CDR2 as FQGNSA. The length of the CDR3 is 14 residues. Unmatched junction bases numbered 6, after V lost 5 bases and J lost 6 bases. Assay: immunoSEQ multiplex PCR; the TCRdb copy retains only in-frame clones and omits some. The profile covers 95,000 to 150,000 clones, with 80% to 90% appearing a single time and around 10% taken by the ten largest. With respect to this clone: Its antigen is not known.

This sequence was found in an adult in good health. The genes are TRBV7-2 and TRBJ2-3, with TRBD2 matching 9 bases. The source material was peripheral blood, sampled on day 0 of MenACWY control vaccination. The DNA of the CDR3 is TGTGCCAGCAGCGCCTTAGCGGGAGTGGATACGCAGTATTTT. Protein: CASSALAGVDTQYF.